These 11 T cell receptor beta chains came from one sample sequenced in a study of cytomegalovirus exposure and HLA in healthy donors. This PCR relied on a set of 60 Vbeta primers and 13 Jbeta primers. Profiled with immunoSEQ multiplex PCR; TCRdb holds only in-frame clones, not every one. Of some 120,000 clones in the sample, roughly 80% were seen once. The sequenced sample consisted of PBMCs. These receptors originate from a middle-aged woman in good health and CMV-seropositive.

The chain uses TRBV2 and TRBJ2-7, with D possibly matching TRBD2 (5 bases). The CDR3 extends over 16 amino acids. The V gene's germline CDR1 is SNHLY and CDR2 FYNNEI. V shed 0 bases and J shed 6 bases, with 18 bases lying between them. The CDR3 DNA sequence: TGTGCCAGCAGTGAAGCTGAAGCGATGAGCGCGGGCGAGCAGTACTTC. Protein product: CASSEAEAMSAGEQYF.

This clone was picked up a small number of times. V usage is TRBV30 and J usage is TRBJ2-7, with D possibly matching TRBD1 (6 bases). Germline V lookup: CDR1 GTSNPN, CDR2 SVGIG (reference sequence). The CDR3 extends over 11 amino acids. Trimming stripped 6 bases from V and 6 bases from J, with 12 bases between. The CDR3 reads CACIQGVEQYF. The CDR3 region has the DNA TGTGCCTGTATACAGGGAGTCGAGCAGTACTTC.

V usage is TRBV27 and J usage is TRBJ2-6, with D uncertain. CDR3 length: 15 residues. In germline, CDR1 is MNHEY, CDR2 SMNVEV (reference sequence). The V end was cut by 5 bases, the J end by 0 bases, with 8 bases between. CDR3 loop: CASSPLGSGANVLTF. For the CDR3, the DNA is TGTGCCAGCAGTCCGCTCGGCTCTGGGGCCAACGTCCTGACTTTC. Drawing the rest from reference TRBV27 and TRBJ2-6, the complete variable domain is EAQVTQNPRYLITVTGKKLTVTCSQNMNHEYMSWYRQDPGLGLRQIYYSMNVEVTDKGDVPEGYKVSRKEKRNFPLILESPSPNQTSLYFCASSPLGSGANVLTFGAGSRLTVL.

The rearrangement joins TRBV4-1 to TRBJ2-7; 7 bases align to TRBD1. Germline V lookup: CDR1 MGHRA, CDR2 YSYEKL. The CDR3 totals 14 residues. V was pared by 4 bases and J by 6 bases, with 9 bases of the junction left unmatched. In nucleotides, the CDR3 is TGCGCCAGCAGCCCCGGGACAGCTCTGGGCGAGCAGTACTTC. It is translated as CASSPGTALGEQYF.

The CDR3 bases are TGTGCCAGCAGCCCTCGGACATTCAATGAGCAGTTCTTC. Residues: CASSPRTFNEQFF. The chain recombines TRBV13 with TRBJ2-1; a possible D gene is TRBD1 (5 bases). This CDR3 region has 13 residues. V was trimmed by 5 bases and J by 6 bases, leaving 11 bases between them. Germline V gene sequence: CDR1 PRHDT, CDR2 FYEKMQ (reference sequence).

This chain uses TRBV4-3 with TRBJ1-5; D gene ambiguous. V was cut by 0 bases and J by 0 bases, with 6 bases left in between. This CDR3 contains 15 residues. Germline V gives CDR1 LGHNA, CDR2 YSLEER. The CDR3 sequence: CASSQDGNSNQPQHF. The CDR3 DNA is TGCGCCAGCAGCCAAGACGGGAATAGCAATCAGCCCCAGCATTTT.

The genes are TRBV30 and TRBJ1-2; D gene uncertain. Per the germline V gene, CDR1 is GTSNPN and CDR2 is SVGIG (reference sequence). This CDR3 comprises 14 residues. With 3 bases removed from V and 3 bases from J, the gap between germline ends came to 14 bases. CDR3 amino acids: CAWRPPGVYYGYTF. CDR3 DNA: TGTGCCTGGAGGCCCCCGGGAGTATACTATGGCTACACCTTC.

This chain uses TRBV6-1 with TRBJ2-5, with TRBD2 matching over 15 bases. The trim removed 10 bases at V and 5 bases at J, leaving 5 bases unmatched. The CDR3 has 14 amino acids. Germline V lookup: CDR1 MNHNS, CDR2 SASEGT. CDR3 coding DNA: TGTGCCACCGGGACTAGCGGGAGGCGGGAGACCCAGTACTTC. Amino acid sequence: CATGTSGRRETQYF.

The V call is TRBV9, the J call TRBJ2-3; 8 positions match TRBD1. The CDR3 has 16 residues. Germline CDR1 reads SGDLS; CDR2 reads YYNGEE. The junction had 4 bases not matched to a gene; V was cut back by 0 bases and J by 1 base. The chain's CDR3 is CASSVASGGRTDTQYF. The CDR3 DNA reads as TGTGCCAGCAGCGTAGCTTCAGGGGGCCGCACAGATACGCAGTATTTT.

This chain connects TRBV28 to TRBJ1-2, with D perhaps matching TRBD1 (5 bases). There are 14 residues in the CDR3. V was trimmed by 10 bases and J by 3 bases, leaving 18 bases between them. In germline, CDR1 is MDHEN, CDR2 SYDVKM. The CDR3: CATHPPGQDYGYTF. The CDR3 nucleotides read TGTGCCACCCACCCCCCAGGGCAGGACTATGGCTACACCTTC.

This chain connects TRBV19 to TRBJ1-5; D might be TRBD1 (5 bases). The CDR3 has 15 residues. V was pared by 1 base and J by 5 bases, with 12 bases between. In germline, CDR1 is LNHDA, CDR2 SQIVND (reference sequence). DNA of the CDR3: TGTGCCAGTAGTATAGCAGGAGGGGCCTATCAGCCCCAGCATTTT. Its protein product is CASSIAGGAYQPQHF.